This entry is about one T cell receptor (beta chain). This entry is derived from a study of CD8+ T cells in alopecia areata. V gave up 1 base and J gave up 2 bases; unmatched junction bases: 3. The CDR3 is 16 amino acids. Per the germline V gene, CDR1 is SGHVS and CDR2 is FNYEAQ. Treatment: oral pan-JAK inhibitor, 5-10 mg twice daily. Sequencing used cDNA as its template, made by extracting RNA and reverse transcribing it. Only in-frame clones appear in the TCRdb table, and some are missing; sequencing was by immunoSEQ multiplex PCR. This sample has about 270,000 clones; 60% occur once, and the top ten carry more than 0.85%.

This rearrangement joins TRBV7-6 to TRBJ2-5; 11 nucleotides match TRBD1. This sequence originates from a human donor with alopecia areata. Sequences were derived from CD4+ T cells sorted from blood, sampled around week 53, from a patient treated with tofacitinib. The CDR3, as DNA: TGTGCCAGCAGCTTAGGGACAGGGGGCCGACAAGAGACCCAGTACTTC. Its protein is CASSLGTGGRQETQYF. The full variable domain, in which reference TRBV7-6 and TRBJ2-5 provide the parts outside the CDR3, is GAGVSQSPRYKVTKRGQDVALRCDPISGHVSLYWYRQALGQGPEFLTYFNYEAQQDKSGLPNDRFSAERPEGSISTLTIQRTEQRDSAMYRCASSLGTGGRQETQYFGPGTRLLVL.